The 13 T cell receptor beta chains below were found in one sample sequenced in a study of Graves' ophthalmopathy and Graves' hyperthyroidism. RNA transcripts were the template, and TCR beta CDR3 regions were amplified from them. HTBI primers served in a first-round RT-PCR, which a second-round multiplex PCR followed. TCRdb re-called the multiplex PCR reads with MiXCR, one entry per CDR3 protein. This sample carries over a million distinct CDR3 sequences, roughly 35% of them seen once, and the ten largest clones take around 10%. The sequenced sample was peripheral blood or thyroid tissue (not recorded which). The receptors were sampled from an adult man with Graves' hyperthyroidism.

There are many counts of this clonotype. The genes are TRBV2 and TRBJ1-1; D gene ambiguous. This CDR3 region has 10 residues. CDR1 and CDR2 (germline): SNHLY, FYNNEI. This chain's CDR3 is CARVYTEAFF. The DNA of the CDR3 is TGTGCGAGGGTCTACACTGAAGCTTTCTTT.

CDR3 loop: CASNPSQLLASGRALDGETQYF. The CDR3 DNA sequence: TGTGCCAGCAACCCCTCCCAGCTTCTGGCTAGCGGGAGGGCACTTGACGGGGAGACCCAGTACTTC. This rearrangement joins TRBV9 to TRBJ2-5; 12 positions match TRBD2. The CDR3 is 22 amino acids. The germline gives CDR1 SGDLS, CDR2 YYNGEE. V was pared by 6 bases and J by 5 bases, with 29 bases of the junction left unmatched.

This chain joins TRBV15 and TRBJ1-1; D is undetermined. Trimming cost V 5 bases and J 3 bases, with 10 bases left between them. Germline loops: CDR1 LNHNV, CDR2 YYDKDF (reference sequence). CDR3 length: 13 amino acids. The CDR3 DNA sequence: TGTGCCACCAGCGGTTCTCGGGACACTGAAGCTTTCTTT. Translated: CATSGSRDTEAFF.

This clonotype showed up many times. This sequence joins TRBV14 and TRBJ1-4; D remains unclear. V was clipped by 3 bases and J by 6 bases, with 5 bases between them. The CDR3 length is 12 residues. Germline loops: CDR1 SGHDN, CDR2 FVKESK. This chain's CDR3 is CASSHAYEKLFF. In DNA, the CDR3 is TGTGCCAGCAGCCACGCATATGAAAAACTGTTTTTT.

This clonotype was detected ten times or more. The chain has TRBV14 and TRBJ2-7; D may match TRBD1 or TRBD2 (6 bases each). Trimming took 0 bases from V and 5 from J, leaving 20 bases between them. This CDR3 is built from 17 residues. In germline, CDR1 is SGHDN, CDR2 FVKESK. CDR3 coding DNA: TGTGCCAGCAGCCAAGAAAGGGGGTGGAGGGGCGGCGACGAGCAGTACTTC. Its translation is CASSQERGWRGGDEQYF.

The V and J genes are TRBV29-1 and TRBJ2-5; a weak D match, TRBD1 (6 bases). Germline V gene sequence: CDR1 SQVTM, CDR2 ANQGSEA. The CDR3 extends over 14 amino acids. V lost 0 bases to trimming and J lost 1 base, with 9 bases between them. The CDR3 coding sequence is TGCAGCGTTGAAGATACAGGGTTCCAAGAGACCCAGTACTTC. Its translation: CSVEDTGFQETQYF.

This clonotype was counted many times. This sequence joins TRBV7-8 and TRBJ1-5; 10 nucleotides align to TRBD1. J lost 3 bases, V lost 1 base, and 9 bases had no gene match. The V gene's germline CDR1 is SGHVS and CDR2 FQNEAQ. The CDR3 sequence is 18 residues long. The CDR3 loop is CASSLERLGTGANQPQHF. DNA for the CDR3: TGTGCCAGCAGCTTAGAGAGACTCGGGACAGGGGCCAATCAGCCCCAGCATTTT.

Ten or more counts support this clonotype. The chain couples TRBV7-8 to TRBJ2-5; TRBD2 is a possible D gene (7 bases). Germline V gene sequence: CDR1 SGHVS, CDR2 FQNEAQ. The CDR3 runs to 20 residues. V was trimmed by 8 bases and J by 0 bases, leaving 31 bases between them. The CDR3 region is CASSTLGGALAGRHQETQYF. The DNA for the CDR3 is TGTGCCAGCTCAACCCTGGGGGGGGCACTAGCTGGAAGACACCAAGAGACCCAGTACTTC. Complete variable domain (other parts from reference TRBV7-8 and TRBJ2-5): GAGVSQSPRYKVAKRGQDVALRCDPISGHVSLFWYQQALGQGPEFLTYFQNEAQLDKSGLPSDRFFAERPEGSVSTLKIQRTQQEDSAVYLCASSTLGGALAGRHQETQYFGPGTRLLVL.

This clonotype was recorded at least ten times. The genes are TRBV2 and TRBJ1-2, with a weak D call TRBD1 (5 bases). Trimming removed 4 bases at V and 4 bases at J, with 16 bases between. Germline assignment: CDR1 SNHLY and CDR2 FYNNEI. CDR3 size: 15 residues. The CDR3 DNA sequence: TGTGCCAGCAGTGTGGGCCCCGGGGGAGGCTATGGCTACACCTTC. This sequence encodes CASSVGPGGGYGYTF.

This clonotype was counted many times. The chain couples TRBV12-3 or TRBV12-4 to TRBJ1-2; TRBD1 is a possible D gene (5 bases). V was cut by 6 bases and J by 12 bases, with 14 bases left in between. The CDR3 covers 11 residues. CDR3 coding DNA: TGTGCCAGCAGCCTGGGACGGTGGGACACCTTC. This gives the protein CASSLGRWDTF.

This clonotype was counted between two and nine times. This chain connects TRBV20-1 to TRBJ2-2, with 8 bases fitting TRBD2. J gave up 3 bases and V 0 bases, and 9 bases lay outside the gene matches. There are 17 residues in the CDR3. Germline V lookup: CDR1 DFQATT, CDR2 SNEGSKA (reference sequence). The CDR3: CSARDGSSGMYTGELFF. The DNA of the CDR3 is TGCAGTGCTAGAGATGGAAGTAGCGGGATGTACACCGGGGAGCTGTTTTTT.

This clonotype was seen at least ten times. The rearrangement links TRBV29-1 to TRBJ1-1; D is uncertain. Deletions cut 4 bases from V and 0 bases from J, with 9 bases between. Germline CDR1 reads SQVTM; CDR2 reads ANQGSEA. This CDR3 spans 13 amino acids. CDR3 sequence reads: CSVAYSLNTEAFF. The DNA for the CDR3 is TGCAGCGTTGCGTACAGTTTGAACACTGAAGCTTTCTTT.

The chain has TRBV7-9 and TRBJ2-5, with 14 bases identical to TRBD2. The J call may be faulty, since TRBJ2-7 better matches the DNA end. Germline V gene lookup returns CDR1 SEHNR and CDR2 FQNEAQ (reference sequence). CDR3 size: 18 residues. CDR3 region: CASSYTPGLAGEADEQYF. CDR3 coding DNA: TGTGCCAGCAGTTACACCCCGGGACTAGCGGGAGAGGCGGACGAGCAGTACTTC.